The 2 T cell receptor beta chains below come from one sample, sequenced in a study of T cell responses to AZD1222 COVID-19 vaccine. Sequencing used immunoSEQ multiplex PCR; TCRdb keeps in-frame clones, though not all of them. The sample holds 98,000 or so clones, about 93% seen once. Sample: peripheral blood, taken on day 0 of AZD1222 vaccination. Source of these receptors: an adult in good health.

This sequence joins TRBV19 and TRBJ2-2; D uncertain. V dropped 6 bases and J dropped 6 bases, with 5 bases sitting between them. The CDR3 sequence is 11 residues long. Germline CDR1 reads LNHDA; CDR2 reads SQIVND (reference sequence). The CDR3 sequence is CASRISGELFF. CDR3 nucleotides: TGTGCCAGTAGGATTTCCGGGGAGCTGTTTTTT. Drawing the rest from reference TRBV19 and TRBJ2-2, the complete variable domain is DGGITQSPKYLFRKEGQNVTLSCEQNLNHDAMYWYRQDPGQGLRLIYYSQIVNDFQKGDIAEGYSVSREKKESFPLTVTSAQKNPTAFYLCASRISGELFFGEGSRLTVL.

CDR3 bases: TGTGCCAGCAGCTTATGGCGGGGTGGACTAGCGGGCCACAATGAGCAGTTCTTC. It translates to CASSLWRGGLAGHNEQFF. The gene calls are TRBV7-9 and TRBJ2-1; TRBD2 matches at 11 bases. After removal of 2 bases from V and 5 bases from J, the junction contained 11 bases not matched to a gene. CDR3 length: 18 amino acids. Germline CDR1 reads SEHNR; CDR2 reads FQNEAQ (reference sequence). The entire variable domain, with the rest obtained from reference TRBV7-9 and TRBJ2-1, is as follows: DTGVSQNPRHKITKRGQNVTFRCDPISEHNRLYWYRQTLGQGPEFLTYFQNEAQLEKSRLLSDRFSAERPKGSFSTLEIQRTEQGDSAMYLCASSLWRGGLAGHNEQFFGPGTRLTVL.